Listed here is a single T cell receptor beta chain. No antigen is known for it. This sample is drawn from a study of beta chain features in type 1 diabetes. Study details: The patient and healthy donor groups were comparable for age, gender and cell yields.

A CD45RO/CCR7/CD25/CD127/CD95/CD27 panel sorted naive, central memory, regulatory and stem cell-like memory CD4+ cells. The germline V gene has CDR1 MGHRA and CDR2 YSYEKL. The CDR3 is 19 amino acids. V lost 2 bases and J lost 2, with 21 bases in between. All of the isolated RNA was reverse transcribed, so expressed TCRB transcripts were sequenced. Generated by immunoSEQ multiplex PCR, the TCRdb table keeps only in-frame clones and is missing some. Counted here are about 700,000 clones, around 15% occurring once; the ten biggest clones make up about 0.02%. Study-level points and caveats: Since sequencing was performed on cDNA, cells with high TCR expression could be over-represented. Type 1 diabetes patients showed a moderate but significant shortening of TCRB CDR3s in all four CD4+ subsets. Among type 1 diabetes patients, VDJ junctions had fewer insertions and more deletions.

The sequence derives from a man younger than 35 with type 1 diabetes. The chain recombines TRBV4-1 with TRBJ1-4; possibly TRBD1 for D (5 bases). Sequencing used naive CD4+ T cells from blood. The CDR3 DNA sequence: TGCGCCAGCAGCCAACTCAGGGCGACAAACAACCCGACTAATGAAAAACTGTTTTTT. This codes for CASSQLRATNNPTNEKLFF.